In its sample, the clone carrying this TCR beta chain was seen many times. Its antigen is unknown. These data are taken from a study of metastatic and nonmetastatic thyroid tumors. All patients were untreated before thyroid surgery. Study results and limitations: Malignant thyroid tumors reportedly exceeded benign nodules significantly in TCR beta diversity, with the difference appearing in blood and tumor.

From the PCR reads, TCRdb re-called clones with MiXCR. The sample includes under 25,000 clones, under 35% of them seen just once. The germline V gene encodes CDR1 SGHKS and CDR2 YYEKEE (reference sequence). V was shortened by 2 bases and J by 3 bases, with 8 bases between the two germline ends. The CDR3 totals 14 residues. The clonotype comes from a female donor with papillary thyroid cancer or a benign thyroid nodule (not recorded which). Some clones in this sample may be carry-over from other donors' samples. Sequencing used blood. V is TRBV5-5 and J is TRBJ2-2, with D possibly matching TRBD2 (6 bases). The DNA of the CDR3 is TGTGCCAGCAGCTTAGCGGGCCACACCGGGGAGCTGTTTTTT. The encoded protein is CASSLAGHTGELFF. The full variable domain, in which reference TRBV5-5 and TRBJ2-2 provide the parts outside the CDR3, is DAGVTQSPTHLIKTRGQQVTLRCSPISGHKSVSWYQQVLGQGPQFIFQYYEKEERGRGNFPDRFSARQFPNYSSELNVNALLLGDSALYLCASSLAGHTGELFFGEGSRLTVL.